This is a list of T cell receptor beta chains from one sample in a study of neurological immune-mediated disorders. One entry per CDR3 protein results from TCRdb running MiXCR on the 5' RACE reads. The sample carries 77,000 or so distinct CDR3 sequences, 9.4% recorded once. Specimen: PBMCs. These receptors were collected from a man between 45 and 60 years old in good health. Each CDR3 is given with its conserved first and last residue. The order of the fields is clone size, V gene, D gene, J gene, CDR3 protein, CDR3 DNA. D genes are given only for firm matches. Clone size, where shown, is once, few, many, or a class for clones that have expanded.

many,TRBV5-1,-,TRBJ1-4,CASSLQSTNEKLFF,TGCGCCAGCAGCTTGCAGTCAACTAATGAAAAACTGTTTTTT
many,TRBV24-1,-,TRBJ2-2,CATSMGGADTGELFF,TGTGCCACCAGTATGGGTGGCGCAGACACCGGGGAGCTGTTTTTT
many,TRBV4-1,-,TRBJ2-7,CASSLGESYEQYF,TGCGCCAGCAGTCTTGGAGAGAGCTACGAGCAGTACTTC
many,TRBV20-1,TRBD2,TRBJ2-1,CSARPGLAGVNEQFF,TGCAGTGCGAGACCAGGACTAGCGGGGGTCAATGAGCAGTTCTTC
-,TRBV7-2,-,TRBJ2-3,CASSFMGGLADTQYF,TGTGCCAGCAGCTTTATGGGGGGACTCGCAGATACGCAGTATTTT
many,TRBV29-1,-,TRBJ1-1,CSVDLRPGDTEAFF,TGCAGCGTTGATCTCCGACCAGGGGACACTGAAGCTTTCTTT
many,TRBV19,-,TRBJ2-5,CASSSQDFQETQYF,TGTGCCAGTAGTTCACAGGACTTCCAAGAGACCCAGTACTTC
many,TRBV6-5,TRBD1,TRBJ2-7,CASSSPGQGDYEQYF,TGTGCCAGCAGTTCTCCGGGACAGGGAGACTACGAGCAGTACTTC
many,TRBV5-1,-,TRBJ2-1,CASSQAPMGEQFF,TGCGCCAGCAGCCAAGCCCCTATGGGTGAGCAGTTCTTC
many,TRBV20-1,-,TRBJ2-6,CSATGPGKVGANVLTF,TGCAGTGCCACGGGACCCGGAAAGGTTGGGGCCAACGTCCTGACTTTC
many,TRBV6-2/TRBV6-3,TRBD2,TRBJ2-1,CASRDPSGNYNEQFF,TGTGCCAGCAGAGATCCTAGCGGCAATTACAATGAGCAGTTCTTC
many,TRBV21-1,-,TRBJ1-3,CASSDNRGNTIYF,TGTGCCAGCAGTGATAACAGAGGAAACACCATATATTTT
many,TRBV7-8,-,TRBJ2-3,CASSASGQSTDTQYF,TGTGCCAGCAGCGCGTCGGGACAAAGCACAGATACGCAGTATTTT
many,TRBV7-2,TRBD1,TRBJ2-1,CASSSVTLGDRQYNEQFF,TGTGCCAGCAGTTCAGTGACCCTCGGGGACAGGCAATACAATGAGCAGTTCTTC
many,TRBV7-9,TRBD1,TRBJ1-4,CASSLGSKTGPRNEKLFF,TGTGCCAGCAGCTTAGGGTCAAAGACAGGGCCGAGGAATGAAAAACTGTTTTTT
many,TRBV6-5,-,TRBJ2-3,CASSPLVRGRDTQYF,TGTGCCAGCAGTCCCCTTGTAAGGGGCCGGGATACGCAGTATTTT
few,TRBV29-1,TRBD1,TRBJ1-2,CSVRTGGAGGYTF,TGCAGCGTACGGACAGGGGGCGCCGGTGGCTACACCTTC
many,TRBV5-1,-,TRBJ1-1,CASSWGGAGNTEAFF,TGCGCCAGCAGCTGGGGTGGTGCCGGGAACACTGAAGCTTTCTTT
many,TRBV27,-,TRBJ1-3,CASSLALMGKRNTIYF,TGTGCCAGCAGTTTAGCCCTGATGGGTAAACGGAACACCATATATTTT
many,TRBV7-2,-,TRBJ2-1,CASSSLQVPYNEQFF,TGTGCCAGCAGCTCCCTTCAAGTACCTTACAATGAGCAGTTCTTC
many,TRBV27,-,TRBJ2-4,CASTQRGGNIQYF,TGTGCCAGCACCCAGCGAGGGGGAAACATTCAGTACTTC
many,TRBV18,TRBD1,TRBJ2-7,CASSQKMGQGPLYEQYF,TGTGCCAGCTCACAAAAGATGGGACAGGGCCCCTTATACGAGCAGTACTTC
many,TRBV10-3,-,TRBJ1-2,CAISLQGDYGYTF,TGTGCCATCAGTTTGCAGGGCGACTATGGCTACACCTTC
many,TRBV7-9,-,TRBJ1-3,CASRGTGNTIYF,TGTGCCAGCAGGGGGACTGGAAACACCATATATTTT
many,TRBV28,-,TRBJ2-7,CASSPNAVYEQYF,TGTGCCAGCAGTCCCAACGCTGTCTACGAGCAGTACTTC
many,TRBV15,TRBD1,TRBJ2-1,CATSREGGRGLNEQFF,TGTGCCACCAGCAGAGAAGGGGGCAGGGGGCTCAATGAGCAGTTCTTC
-,TRBV12-5,-,TRBJ1-2,CASGGPSRDLNYGYTF,TGTGCTAGTGGTGGTCCCTCCAGGGATCTGAACTATGGCTACACCTTC
many,TRBV6-5,TRBD1,TRBJ1-4,CASSSTGRGHEKLFF,TGTGCCAGCAGTTCGACAGGGAGGGGACATGAAAAACTGTTTTTT
many,TRBV10-3,-,TRBJ1-4,CAIRSNEKLFF,TGTGCCATCAGGTCAAATGAAAAACTGTTTTTT
many,TRBV9,-,TRBJ1-3,CASSGLSPGNTIYF,TGTGCCAGCAGCGGTCTATCCCCTGGAAACACCATATATTTT
many,TRBV20-1,TRBD1,TRBJ1-5,CSARPGQGYSNQPQHF,TGCAGTGCTAGACCGGGACAGGGTTATAGCAATCAGCCCCAGCATTTT
many,TRBV7-2,-,TRBJ1-1,CASSPRGGVNTEAFF,TGTGCCAGCAGCCCGAGGGGGGGGGTGAACACTGAAGCTTTCTTT
many,TRBV5-1,-,TRBJ2-7,CASSLTHITIDEQYF,TGCGCCAGCAGCTTGACCCACATAACAATCGACGAGCAGTACTTC
many,TRBV10-3,-,TRBJ1-1,CATFGQKNTEAFF,TGTGCCACTTTTGGACAGAAGAACACTGAAGCTTTCTTT
few,TRBV12-3/TRBV12-4,TRBD1,TRBJ1-5,CASSSGQLGQPQHF,TGTGCCAGCAGTTCGGGACAGCTCGGTCAGCCCCAGCATTTT
many,TRBV7-9,-,TRBJ2-7,CASSSLNYEQYF,TGTGCCAGCAGCTCACTTAACTACGAGCAGTACTTC
many,TRBV10-1,TRBD1,TRBJ1-5,CASAGTAYSNQPQHF,TGCGCCAGCGCCGGGACAGCTTATAGCAATCAGCCCCAGCATTTT
many,TRBV27,-,TRBJ1-4,CASRTRQATNEKLFF,TGTGCCAGCAGGACCCGACAGGCAACTAATGAAAAACTGTTTTTT
many,TRBV5-5,-,TRBJ1-1,CASSLRGHTEAFF,TGTGCCAGCAGCCTCCGGGGTCACACTGAAGCTTTCTTT
many,TRBV6-5,-,TRBJ2-3,CASSYSGLTDTQYF,TGTGCCAGCAGTTACTCGGGACTCACAGATACGCAGTATTTT
-,TRBV18,-,TRBJ1-5,CASSGDGLGNQPQHF,TGTGCCAGCTCAGGTGACGGACTGGGGAATCAGCCCCAGCATTTT
many,TRBV12-3/TRBV12-4,-,TRBJ2-1,CASQGRHYNEQFF,TGTGCCAGCCAAGGACGCCACTACAATGAGCAGTTCTTC
many,TRBV5-1,-,TRBJ1-2,CASSHDRGGYTF,TGCGCCAGCAGCCACGACAGAGGGGGCTACACCTTC
many,TRBV28,TRBD1,TRBJ2-3,CASSTGVPDTQYF,TGTGCCAGCAGCACAGGGGTGCCAGATACGCAGTATTTT
many,TRBV20-1,TRBD2,TRBJ2-7,CSASPERGVSYEQYF,TGCAGTGCTAGCCCCGAGCGGGGGGTCTCCTACGAGCAGTACTTC
many,TRBV5-1,-,TRBJ2-3,CASNDPGADTQYF,TGCGCCAGCAACGACCCCGGCGCAGATACGCAGTATTTT
many,TRBV7-8,TRBD1,TRBJ2-3,CASSPGQVEDTQYF,TGTGCCAGCAGCCCTGGACAGGTAGAAGATACGCAGTATTTT
many,TRBV12-3/TRBV12-4,-,TRBJ2-7,CASEGLSYEQYF,TGTGCCAGCGAGGGTCTCTCCTACGAGCAGTACTTC
many,TRBV5-1,-,TRBJ2-3,CASSLVGGPDTDTQYF,TGCGCCAGCAGCTTGGTTGGGGGCCCGGACACAGATACGCAGTATTTT
many,TRBV10-3,-,TRBJ1-2,CAISDTGSYGYTF,TGTGCCATCAGCGACACAGGTTCCTATGGCTACACCTTC
many,TRBV5-1,TRBD1,TRBJ2-5,CASSAWDRGGETQYF,TGCGCCAGCAGCGCCTGGGACAGGGGAGGGGAGACCCAGTACTTC